This T cell receptor beta chain was recovered during a study of T cell responses to AZD1222 COVID-19 vaccine. Study-wide points: Unmutated regions of variants are reportedly targeted by nearly half of spike-specific TCRs. Donor demographics were predominantly white British with a female majority; clonal diversity may be underestimated.

CDR1 and CDR2 (germline): SGHTA, FQGNSA. The V and J ends lost 0 bases and 6 bases, in that order; junction bases with no gene match: 5. The CDR3 is made up of 15 amino acids. Clones were sequenced by immunoSEQ multiplex PCR, and TCRdb holds only the in-frame ones, with some missing. The sample includes 60,000 or so clones, 80% to 90% of them seen just once. About this clone itself: The antigen is unknown.

The material sequenced was peripheral blood, taken on day 0 of AZD1222 vaccination. The chain employs TRBV7-2 and TRBJ1-2; 9 bases map to TRBD1. The TCR originated in an adult in good health. Here the CDR3 DNA reads TGTGCCAGCAGCTTAGCCGGGACAGGGAGAAATGGCTACACCTTC. This sequence encodes CASSLAGTGRNGYTF.